This is a list of T cell receptor beta chains from one sample in a study of cytomegalovirus exposure and HLA in healthy donors. TCRdb's table, derived via immunoSEQ multiplex PCR, lists solely in-frame clones and lacks some. Of some 140,000 clones listed, roughly 78% are singletons. Sequencing was done on a sample of PBMCs. The receptors originated from a man younger than 45 in good health. Both conserved end residues are part of each CDR3. Each record gives: D gene, J gene, clone size, V gene, CDR3 DNA, CDR3 protein. The D gene is left open where the match is weak. Rows give clone size only sometimes, using once, few, many, or a class for an expanded clone.

>TRBD2|TRBJ2-7|once|TRBV9
TGTGCCAGCAGCGTGGCTAGCGGGAGTGTTGAGCAGTACTTC
CASSVASGSVEQYF
>TRBD1|TRBJ2-5|NA|TRBV7-7
TGTGCCAGCAGCTCTAGACAGGGTCGAGAGACCCAGTACTTC
CASSSRQGRETQYF
>NA|TRBJ1-2|NA|TRBV6-5
TGTGCCAGCAGTCCACCCGGGAACTATGGCTACACCTTC
CASSPPGNYGYTF
>TRBD1|TRBJ2-3|NA|TRBV7-2
TGTGCCAGCAGCCCATCGACAGGGCTGAACACAGATACGCAGTATTTT
CASSPSTGLNTDTQYF
>NA|TRBJ1-1|NA|TRBV7-3
TGTGCCAGCAGCACCAACCCGGGGGTTACTGAAGCTTTCTTT
CASSTNPGVTEAFF
>TRBD2|TRBJ2-5|once|TRBV11-2
TGTGCCAGCAGCTTAGTCACCCTAGCGGGTGCCCCTAGGACCCAGTACTTC
CASSLVTLAGAPRTQYF
>NA|TRBJ2-1|once|TRBV30
TGTGCCTGGGACTTGGGTTGGGATGAGCAGTTCTTC
CAWDLGWDEQFF
>NA|TRBJ1-1|NA|TRBV4-1
TGCGCCAGCAGCCAAGATTTGGGAGGGTTCGGGTGGGCCACTGAAGCTTTCTTT
CASSQDLGGFGWATEAFF
>TRBD2|TRBJ2-3|NA|TRBV30
TGTGCCTGGAGTGTAGCAAGGGAGGGCCTTAACGTTTGG
CAWSVAREGLNVW
>NA|TRBJ2-6|NA|TRBV7-2
TGTGCCAGCAGCTTAGCACTCGGGGCCAACGTCCTGACTTTC
CASSLALGANVLTF
>TRBD2|TRBJ2-7|NA|TRBV29-1
TGCAGCGTTGATCGGGCGGGAGGAGGCGAGCAGTACTTC
CSVDRAGGGEQYF
>NA|TRBJ2-3|NA|TRBV30
TGTGCCTGGAGTGGGGGGGCAGATACGCAGTATTTT
CAWSGGADTQYF
>NA|TRBJ2-7|NA|TRBV21-1
TGTGCCAGCAGCAAAGACCCGGGACAGGTTTACGAGCAGTACTTC
CASSKDPGQVYEQYF
>TRBD1|TRBJ2-1|NA|TRBV10-1
TGCGCCAGCAGCCCGGACAGGGTGGATGAGCAGTTCTTC
CASSPDRVDEQFF
>TRBD1|TRBJ1-2|NA|TRBV11-3
TGTGCCAGCAGCTTAGGGACAGGGGGACGCTATGGCTACACCTTC
CASSLGTGGRYGYTF
>NA|TRBJ1-2|NA|TRBV10-3
TGTGCCATCAGTGAAAACAGTAACTATGGCTACACCTTC
CAISENSNYGYTF
>TRBD2|TRBJ2-2|few|TRBV29-1
TGCAGCGTTGAAGGCCCCGGGAGGGGGGAGCTGTTTTTT
CSVEGPGRGELFF
>TRBD1|TRBJ2-3|NA|TRBV6-5
TGTGCCAGCAGTGAGCCAGGGGGAACAGATACGCAGTATTTT
CASSEPGGTDTQYF
>NA|TRBJ2-2|NA|TRBV18
TGTGCCAGCTCACCCCACGGGGGAGGTGAGGGGACCACCGGGGAGCTGTTTTTT
CASSPHGGGEGTTGELFF
>TRBD2|TRBJ2-5|NA|TRBV19
TGTGCCAGTAGATCTGGGGGGGCCCAGTACTTC
CASRSGGAQYF
>NA|TRBJ1-1|NA|TRBV20-1
TGCAGTGCTACCCGGGGGGGGGCAGCTTTCTTT
CSATRGGAAFF
>NA|TRBJ2-7|NA|TRBV4-1
TGCGCCAGCAGCCAACCGCGAACAGGGGGAGGGGACGAGCAGTACTTC
CASSQPRTGGGDEQYF
>TRBD1|TRBJ2-7|NA|TRBV18
TGTGCCAGCTCACAGGGACAGGGGGTCTACGAGCAGTACTTC
CASSQGQGVYEQYF
>TRBD2|TRBJ2-3|NA|TRBV27
TGTGCCAGCGCGGGAGGGTACTATAGCACAGATACGCAGTATTTT
CASAGGYYSTDTQYF
>NA|TRBJ2-7|NA|TRBV6-5
TGTGCCACTCAGACAGTCTCCTACGAGCAGTACTTC
CATQTVSYEQYF
>NA|TRBJ2-1|NA|TRBV2
TGTGCCAGCAGCGCGGGACGCGGACCGCTCCGCAATGAGCAGTTCTTC
CASSAGRGPLRNEQFF
>NA|TRBJ1-5|NA|TRBV9
TGTGCCAGCAGCACACACGGGGGGAGTGGGCAGCCCCAGCATTTT
CASSTHGGSGQPQHF
>NA|TRBJ1-2|NA|TRBV20-1
TGCAGTGCTAGTGGCAGCTATGGCTACACCTTC
CSASGSYGYTF
>NA|TRBJ1-2|once|TRBV27
TGTGCCAGCAGTTTTGGGGGAGGCTATGGCTACACCTTC
CASSFGGGYGYTF
>NA|TRBJ2-1|NA|TRBV5-8
TGTGCCAGCACCCTCACTCCGGGGAGAAATGAGCAGTTCTTC
CASTLTPGRNEQFF
>NA|TRBJ2-1|NA|TRBV5-1
TGCGCCAGCAGCCCTGGCGGGCAGGGGGGCAACAATGAGCAGTTCTTC
CASSPGGQGGNNEQFF
>TRBD1|TRBJ2-7|NA|TRBV9
TGTGCCAGCAGCCCCCCGGACAGGGGGTTAGGGGAGCAGTACTTC
CASSPPDRGLGEQYF
>TRBD1|TRBJ1-6|NA|TRBV5-1
TGCGCCAGCAGCTTGGATGTGGGACAGGGTGAGGGTTCACCCCTCCACTTT
CASSLDVGQGEGSPLHF
>NA|TRBJ2-3|NA|TRBV14
TGTGCCAGCAGCCAAGGGGCACAGGGCTCAAGCACAGATACGCAGTATTTT
CASSQGAQGSSTDTQYF
>TRBD2|TRBJ2-1|NA|TRBV6-1
TGTGCCAGTCCCGGGGAGGGAACCTACAATGAGCAGTTCTTC
CASPGEGTYNEQFF
>NA|TRBJ2-1|NA|TRBV7-9
TGTTCCAGCAGCTTAGTATGGGACTCTGCCTCCTACAATGAGCAGTTCTTC
CSSSLVWDSASYNEQFF
>NA|TRBJ1-5|NA|TRBV4-1
TGCGCCAGCAGCCAAGGTAGACTGAGCAATCAGCCCCAGCATTTT
CASSQGRLSNQPQHF
>NA|TRBJ1-6|NA|TRBV11-3
TGTGCCAGCAGCTTCTCCCCCGGGACCGGCGGGGGCGTGGATTCACCCCTCCACTTT
CASSFSPGTGGGVDSPLHF
>NA|TRBJ2-7|NA|TRBV11-2
TGTGCCAGCAGCGAGACGACAGGCTTTTCCTACGAGCAGTACTTC
CASSETTGFSYEQYF
>TRBD2|TRBJ2-5|NA|TRBV7-8
TGTGCCAGCAGCACGCTAGCGGACCAAGAGACCCAGTACTTC
CASSTLADQETQYF